This paragraph covers one TCR beta chain sequence. Its target is unknown. PCR primers comprised 60 Vbeta and 13 Jbeta primers. The repertoire was sequenced with immunoSEQ multiplex PCR; TCRdb's copy has only in-frame clones and lacks some. Counted here are roughly 150,000 clones, about 70% occurring once; the ten biggest clones make up more than 9%. The CDR3 is made up of 16 amino acids. V lost 5 bases to trimming and J lost 8 bases; unmatched junction nucleotides: 14. Germline lookup yields CDR1 MNHEY and CDR2 SMNVEV (reference sequence). Donors consisted of healthy bone marrow donors. This record belongs to a study of cytomegalovirus exposure and HLA in healthy donors. Study details: Previous work identified roughly 110 million unique TCR beta sequences from 150 million to 200 million T cells. An early release of data contained 70 million to 95 million unique TCRs, which came from HLA-typed donors. Study results and caveats: Sequencing had likely introduced a cluster of highly shared sequence variants as an artifact.

This receptor was identified in a man aged 25-45 years in good health and CMV-seropositive. The sequencing sample was made of PBMCs. The V gene is TRBV27, the J gene TRBJ1-4, with 7 nucleotides matching TRBD1. The CDR3 bases are TGTGCCAGCAGTCACCGACAGGGCGATTTTTCGGAAAAACTGTTTTTT. Amino acids: CASSHRQGDFSEKLFF.